The next 30 T cell receptor beta chains were all read from a single sample in a study of T cell clonality in common variable immunodeficiency. Sequencing was performed with immunoSEQ multiplex PCR; in TCRdb, only in-frame clones are kept and a portion is missing. This sample contains fewer than 8,500 clones. No antigen is known for these receptors. Overall study findings and caveats: In common variable immunodeficiency, TCR beta chains reportedly carried fewer deletions and N-nucleotide insertions.

Sequencing used peripheral blood mononuclear cells. The receptors come from a human donor with common variable immunodeficiency.

This clone is medium-sized (0.01 to 0.1%) by frequency. The CDR3 is cut off 3 residues early in the read; its end comes from the germline J gene. V and J are TRBV2 and TRBJ2-3; 9 bases line up with TRBD2. After removal of 7 bases from V and 1 base from J, the junction contained 3 bases not matched to a gene. The CDR3 is 14 residues long. Germline CDR1 reads SNHLY; CDR2 reads FYNNEI. CDR3 amino acids: CASTRGGGTDTQYF. The covered CDR3 bases are TGTGCCAGCACGCGGGGGGGCGGCACAGATACG.

This clone ranks as large (0.1 to 1%) in terms of frequency. The DNA ends 3 residues before the CDR3 does, and the rest of the CDR3 is filled in from the germline J gene. The chain recombines TRBV16 with TRBJ2-1, with TRBD1 matching over 8 bases. Germline V gives CDR1 KGHSY, CDR2 FQNENV. V was pared by 0 bases and J by 8 bases, with 6 bases of the junction left unmatched. The CDR3 runs to 15 residues. The CDR3 loop is CASSQSGTGGHEQFF. Incomplete CDR3 DNA: TGTGCCAGCAGCCAATCGGGAACAGGGGGTCATGAG.

As regards this clone: The DNA ends 3 residues before the CDR3 does, and the rest of the CDR3 is filled in from the germline J gene. The chain joins TRBV19 to TRBJ1-1, with D perhaps matching TRBD1 (5 bases). This CDR3 contains 13 residues. V gave up 3 bases and J gave up 6 bases, with 11 bases separating them. Germline V gene data show CDR1 as LNHDA and CDR2 as SQIVND (reference sequence). The CDR3 here is CASSIDRQAEAFF. Partial CDR3 DNA: TGTGCCAGTAGTATTGACAGACAAGCTGAA.

To note about this clone: The read ends 3 residues before the CDR3 terminus; that terminus is restored from the germline J gene. V is TRBV19 and J is TRBJ1-2; D gene ambiguous. The CDR3 has 14 amino acids. V lost 1 base to trimming and J lost 7 bases, with 13 bases between them. The V gene's germline CDR1 is LNHDA and CDR2 SQIVND (reference sequence). The CDR3 spells CASSIGSAVTGYTF. Incomplete CDR3 DNA: TGTGCCAGTAGTATAGGGTCAGCGGTGACTGGC.

In the case of this clone: The CDR3 end falls 3 residues outside the read, so it is completed with the germline J gene. The V gene is TRBV7-9, the J gene TRBJ1-1; the D gene is possibly TRBD1 (6 bases). The CDR3 runs to 15 residues. From germline, CDR1 is SEHNR and CDR2 FQNEAQ (reference sequence). Trimming cost V 2 bases and J 1 base, with 11 bases left between them. The CDR3 DNA, read in part, is TGTGCCAGCAGCTTATCGGGGGGCGGGAACACTGAA. Its translation: CASSLSGGGNTE. The CDR3 as a whole reads CASSLSGGGNTEAFF.

Notes on this clone: The read terminates 3 residues before the CDR3 end, so the remaining end is supplied by the germline J gene. The V call is TRBV18, the J call TRBJ2-2; 8 bases are a match to TRBD1. CDR1 is KGHSH and CDR2 is LQKENI in the germline V gene. Germline trimming cut 6 bases from V and 1 base from J; bases unmatched to any gene: 4. The CDR3 covers 15 residues. The CDR3 spells CASSQGAGNTGELFF. The CDR3 bases that were read are TGTGCCAGCTCGCAGGGGGCCGGGAACACCGGGGAG.

Concerning this clone itself: The read terminates 3 residues ahead of where the CDR3 ends, so the germline J gene completes it. This sequence joins TRBV18 and TRBJ2-5, with TRBD1 identical over 7 bases. This CDR3 has 14 residues. After removal of 3 bases from V and 1 base from J, the junction contained 2 bases not matched to a gene. The V gene's germline CDR1 is KGHSH and CDR2 LQKENI. The part of the CDR3 DNA that was read is TGTGCCAGCTCACCCCGACAGGGCCAAGAGACC. It is translated as CASSPRQGQET. The full CDR3 is CASSPRQGQETQYF. Full variable domain (remainder filled in from reference TRBV18 and TRBJ2-5): NAGVMQNPRHLVRRRGQEARLRCSPMKGHSHVYWYRQLPEEGLKFMVYLQKENIIDESGMPKERFSAEFPKEGPSILRIQQVVRGDSAAYFCASSPRQGQETQYFGPGTRLLVL.

Concerning this clone itself: The read ends 3 residues before the CDR3 terminus; that terminus is restored from the germline J gene. This chain uses TRBV18 with TRBJ2-3; a possible D gene is TRBD1 (5 bases). The germline gives CDR1 KGHSH, CDR2 LQKENI. The CDR3 is 13 residues long. V shed 3 bases and J shed 4 bases, with 8 bases lying between them. The CDR3 DNA, read in part, is TGTGCCAGCTCACCGGGGCCCCCAGATACG. Protein sequence: CASSPGPPDT. The full CDR3 protein is CASSPGPPDTQYF.

Concerning this clone: The CDR3 end falls 3 residues outside the read, so it is completed with the germline J gene. The chain carries TRBV7-2 and TRBJ2-3; 7 bases fit TRBD1. The germline V gene has CDR1 SGHTA and CDR2 FQGNSA. There are 15 residues in the CDR3. With V trimmed by 5 bases and J by 6 bases, 11 bases remained unmatched. Incomplete CDR3 DNA: TGTGCCAGCAGCCCTGTAAGGGGGCGAGGGGATACG. Its translation: CASSPVRGRGDT. The full-length CDR3 reads as CASSPVRGRGDTQYF.

By frequency, this clone is medium-sized. The CDR3 end lies 3 residues beyond the end of the read and is filled in from the germline J gene. The chain joins TRBV19 to TRBJ1-5, with D uncertain. Between the trimmed V and J ends, which lost 5 bases and 5 bases, there was a span of 13 bases. Germline assignment: CDR1 LNHDA and CDR2 SQIVND (reference sequence). The CDR3 totals 14 residues. Partial CDR3 DNA: TGTGCCAGTAGTGTCACAGTGACCGATCAGCCC. Amino acid sequence: CASSVTVTDQP. The entire CDR3 reads CASSVTVTDQPQHF.

In regard to this clone: The read gets to within 3 residues of the CDR3 end, and the germline J gene fills in the rest. The J gene is TRBJ1-2, the V gene TRBV18, with D perhaps matching TRBD1 (5 bases). Trimming left V 6 bases short and J 4 bases short, with 15 bases between. This CDR3 comprises 14 residues. Germline V gene data show CDR1 as KGHSH and CDR2 as LQKENI. The CDR3 reads CASSVTDLGYGYTF. The part of the CDR3 DNA that was read is TGTGCCAGCTCCGTGACAGACCTAGGCTATGGC.

By frequency, this clone registers medium-sized (0.01 to 0.1%). The read halts 3 residues ahead of the CDR3 end, with the missing end drawn from the germline J gene. This chain connects TRBV9 to TRBJ2-3; D ambiguous. This CDR3 comprises 14 residues. Trimming pared 0 bases from V and 0 bases from J, leaving 5 bases between. Germline CDR1 and CDR2: SGDLS and YYNGEE. The part of the CDR3 DNA that was read is TGTGCCAGCAGCGTAGAAAGGAGCACAGATACG. Protein: CASSVERSTDT. The entire CDR3 protein is CASSVERSTDTQYF.

Details on this clone: The sequence runs out 3 residues before the end of the CDR3; the remainder is reconstructed from the germline J gene. The J gene is TRBJ1-1, the V gene TRBV7-2; no firm D call. Trimming left V 5 bases short and J 5 bases short, with 12 bases between. This CDR3 is built from 13 residues. CDR1 is SGHTA, CDR2 FQGNSA, per germline. The DNA read from the CDR3 is TGTGCCAGCAGCACGAGGCTAGAGACTGAA. Protein product: CASSTRLETE. The full CDR3 sequence reads CASSTRLETEAFF.

Remarks on this clone: The CDR3 end falls 3 residues outside the read, so it is completed with the germline J gene. This rearrangement joins TRBV7-2 to TRBJ2-5, with unresolved D. V was clipped by 1 base and J by 0 bases, with 6 bases between them. This CDR3 is built from 14 residues. Germline V gene data show CDR1 as SGHTA and CDR2 as FQGNSA. The CDR3 protein is CASSLGSHQETQYF. The sequenced CDR3 bases are TGTGCCAGCAGCTTAGGTAGCCACCAAGAGACC.

For this clone: The read finishes 3 residues shy of the CDR3 end, and the germline J gene is used to complete it. The rearrangement links TRBV18 to TRBJ1-2, with a weak D call TRBD1 (5 bases). V was trimmed by 4 bases and J by 4 bases, leaving 10 bases between them. The CDR3 consists of 13 residues. The V gene's germline CDR1 is KGHSH and CDR2 LQKENI. CDR3 bases read: TGTGCCAGCTCACTCGAGGGGAGCTATGGC. It codes for CASSLEGSYG. The CDR3, in full, reads CASSLEGSYGYTF.

Notes on this clone: The CDR3 end is not reached by the read, which stops 3 residues before it; the germline J gene fills it in. The chain combines TRBV7-2 with TRBJ1-6; TRBD1 matches 8 bases. The CDR3 is 14 amino acids. Trimming at V came to 5 bases and at J to 8 bases, leaving 5 bases not matched to a gene. Germline CDR1 is SGHTA and CDR2 is FQGNSA. CDR3 DNA, as far as it was read: TGTGCCAGCAGCCCCGGACAGGGAGATTCACCC. It translates to CASSPGQGDSP. In full, the CDR3 is CASSPGQGDSPLHF.

Turning to this clone: The CDR3 goes on 3 residues after the read ends, and that part is filled in from the germline J gene. The rearrangement links TRBV19 to TRBJ1-2; a weak D match, TRBD1 (6 bases). This CDR3 spans 15 amino acids. Trimming shortened V by 3 bases and J by 2 bases, and 13 bases separated the two germline ends. Germline V gene data show CDR1 as LNHDA and CDR2 as SQIVND (reference sequence). CDR3 bases read: TGTGCCAGTAGTATTGCGCAGGGGTGGAACTATGGC. Translated: CASSIAQGWNYG. The whole CDR3 region reads CASSIAQGWNYGYTF.

As concerns this clone: The CDR3 end is not reached by the read, which stops 3 residues before it; the germline J gene fills it in. The rearrangement joins TRBV2 to TRBJ2-1; D might be TRBD1 (6 bases). The germline gives CDR1 SNHLY, CDR2 FYNNEI. V was shortened by 4 bases and J by 5 bases, with 12 bases between the two germline ends. CDR3 length: 14 residues. CDR3 sequence reads: CASSVLGADNEQFF. The sequenced part of the CDR3 DNA is TGTGCCAGCAGTGTGCTGGGGGCAGACAATGAG.

Judged by frequency, this clone is medium-sized. The read terminates 3 residues before the CDR3 end, so the remaining end is supplied by the germline J gene. This chain connects TRBV2 to TRBJ1-1, with 7 nucleotides matching TRBD1. This CDR3 comprises 13 residues. Germline CDR1 reads SNHLY; CDR2 reads FYNNEI. J was trimmed by 3 bases and V by 5 bases; bases with no gene match: 3. This CDR3 is CASSYTGDTEAFF. CDR3 DNA (partial): TGTGCCAGCAGTTACACAGGGGACACTGAA.

Worth noting for this clone: With the read ending 3 residues before the CDR3 end, the germline J gene is used to fill in that end. V gene TRBV2 combines with J gene TRBJ1-6, with 8 positions matching TRBD1. There are 15 residues in the CDR3. The V gene end was trimmed by 3 bases and the J gene end by 10 bases; junction bases not matched to a gene: 8. CDR1 and CDR2 (germline): SNHLY, FYNNEI. CDR3 DNA (partial): TGTGCCAGCAGTGATGGGACAGGTTTTTGGTCACCC. The encoded protein is CASSDGTGFWSP. The CDR3 as a whole reads CASSDGTGFWSPLHF.

On this clone itself: The CDR3 is cut off 3 residues early in the read; its end comes from the germline J gene. Additional DNA sequences in this sample encode the identical CDR3. This rearrangement joins TRBV7-2 to TRBJ2-5; 8 bases agree with TRBD2. The trim removed 3 bases at V and 7 bases at J, leaving 7 bases unmatched. The germline V gene encodes CDR1 SGHTA and CDR2 FQGNSA. This CDR3 contains 14 residues. Partial CDR3 DNA: TGTGCCAGCAGCTTCGCCAGCGGGAGTTCGACC. This gives the protein CASSFASGSST. The complete CDR3 sequence is CASSFASGSSTQYF.

About this clone: The read comes to an end 3 residues before the CDR3 does, leaving the germline J gene to fill in the end. The genes are TRBV29-1 and TRBJ2-3; D gene unclear. V shed 6 bases and J shed 0 bases, with 4 bases lying between them. CDR1 is SQVTM and CDR2 is ANQGSEA in the germline V gene. The CDR3 sequence is 11 residues long. CDR3 residues: CSVTSTDTQYF. The sequenced CDR3 bases are TGCAGCGTGACTAGCACAGATACG.

A word on this clone: The read halts 3 residues ahead of the CDR3 end, with the missing end drawn from the germline J gene. The chain is built from TRBV5-1 and TRBJ2-7; D is ambiguous. The germline gives CDR1 SGHRS, CDR2 YFSETQ. The CDR3 extends over 14 amino acids. V lost 4 bases and J lost 4, with 15 bases in between. The CDR3 region is CASSPITGPYEQYF. The part of the CDR3 DNA that was read is TGCGCCAGCAGCCCAATCACTGGGCCTTACGAG.

By frequency, this clone registers medium-sized (0.01 to 0.1%). The read halts 3 residues ahead of the CDR3 end, with the missing end drawn from the germline J gene. The V gene is TRBV5-6, the J gene TRBJ1-1; 10 bases are shared with TRBD1. V lost 3 bases to trimming and J lost 1 base; unmatched junction nucleotides: 3. The CDR3 consists of 15 residues. Germline lookup yields CDR1 SGHDT and CDR2 YYEEEE. CDR3 bases read: TGTGCCAGCAGCTCCCGGGACAGGGGGAACACTGAA. This sequence encodes CASSSRDRGNTE. The whole CDR3 region reads CASSSRDRGNTEAFF.

Points on this clone: The sequence runs out 3 residues before the end of the CDR3; the remainder is reconstructed from the germline J gene. The genes are TRBV16 and TRBJ2-7; possibly TRBD1 for D (6 bases). CDR1 KGHSY and CDR2 FQNENV come from the germline V gene. This CDR3 contains 14 residues. The V and J ends lost 4 bases and 2 bases respectively, with 12 bases between them. The covered CDR3 bases are TGTGCCAGCAGCCGAGGGACACCTGCCTACGAG. It encodes CASSRGTPAYE. The CDR3 in full is CASSRGTPAYEQYF.

This clone is called medium-sized based on its frequency. Sequencing ends 3 residues short of the CDR3 end; the germline J gene provides the rest. This chain uses TRBV29-1 with TRBJ2-3; 14 nucleotides agree with TRBD2. The CDR3 has 17 residues. Per the germline V gene, CDR1 is SQVTM and CDR2 is ANQGSEA. The V segment lost 6 bases and the J segment 2 bases; nucleotides outside the gene matches: 10. The CDR3 spells CSVKGLAGVGHTDTQYF. Incomplete CDR3 DNA: TGCAGCGTAAAGGGACTAGCGGGAGTTGGGCACACAGATACG.

In the case of this clone: Read sequence stops 3 residues before the CDR3 end, and the germline J gene provides the missing end. The chain combines TRBV19 with TRBJ2-3; D may match TRBD1 or TRBD2 (6 bases each). Germline V gene lookup returns CDR1 LNHDA and CDR2 SQIVND (reference sequence). There are 14 residues in the CDR3. Trimming cost V 2 bases and J 3 bases, with 9 bases left between them. The CDR3 loop reads CASSITGRTDTQYF. The CDR3 DNA, read in part, is TGTGCCAGTAGTATAACAGGGAGGACAGATACG.

As concerns this clone: The read falls 3 residues short of the CDR3 end, and the missing part is taken from the germline J gene. J is TRBJ1-2 and V is TRBV19; no clear D. CDR1 is LNHDA, CDR2 SQIVND, per germline (reference sequence). V was shortened by 4 bases and J by 6 bases, with 12 bases between the two germline ends. This CDR3 has 13 residues. CDR3 residues: CASSRLAGDGYTF. The sequenced CDR3 bases are TGTGCCAGTAGTAGGCTCGCAGGCGATGGC.

On this clone itself: The CDR3 end falls 3 residues outside the read, so it is completed with the germline J gene. This sequence joins TRBV19 and TRBJ2-7, with D possibly matching TRBD1 (5 bases). The V and J ends lost 5 bases and 6 bases respectively, with 14 bases between them. Germline CDR1 LNHDA, CDR2 SQIVND (reference sequence). The CDR3 spans 13 residues. CDR3 DNA (partial): TGTGCCAGTAGTCAGACCCTCAGGGCCGAG. Translation: CASSQTLRAE. In full, the CDR3 is CASSQTLRAEQYF.

As concerns this clone: The read ends 3 residues before the CDR3 terminus; that terminus is restored from the germline J gene. This chain links TRBV2 with TRBJ2-2; D uncertain. The CDR3 sequence is 14 residues long. Trimming took 4 bases from V and 6 from J, leaving 12 bases between them. Germline lookup yields CDR1 SNHLY and CDR2 FYNNEI. CDR3 DNA (partial): TGTGCCAGCAGTGTTCTTAAGGGTTCCGGGGAG. Translated: CASSVLKGSGE. From start to end, the CDR3 is CASSVLKGSGELFF. Variable domain in full (rest from reference TRBV2 and TRBJ2-2): EPEVTQTPSHQVTQMGQEVILRCVPISNHLYFYWYRQILGQKVEFLVSFYNNEISEKSEIFDDQFSVERPDGSNFTLKIRSTKLEDSAMYFCASSVLKGSGELFFGEGSRLTVL.